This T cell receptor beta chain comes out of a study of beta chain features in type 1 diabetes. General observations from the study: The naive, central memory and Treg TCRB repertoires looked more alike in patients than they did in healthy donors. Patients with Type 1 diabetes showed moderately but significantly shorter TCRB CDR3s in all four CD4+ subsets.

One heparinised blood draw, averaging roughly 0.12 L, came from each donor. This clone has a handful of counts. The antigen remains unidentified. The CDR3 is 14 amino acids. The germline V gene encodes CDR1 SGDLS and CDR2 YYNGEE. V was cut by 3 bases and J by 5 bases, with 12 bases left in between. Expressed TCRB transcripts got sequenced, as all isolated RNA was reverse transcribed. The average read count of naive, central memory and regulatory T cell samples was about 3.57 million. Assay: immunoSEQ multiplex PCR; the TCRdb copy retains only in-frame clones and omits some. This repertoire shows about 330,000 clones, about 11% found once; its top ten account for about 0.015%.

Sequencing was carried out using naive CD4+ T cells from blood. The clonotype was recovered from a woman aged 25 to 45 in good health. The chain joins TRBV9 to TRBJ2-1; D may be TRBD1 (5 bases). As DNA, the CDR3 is TGTGCCAGCAGCGCAAGGACACTACACAATGAGCAGTTCTTC. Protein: CASSARTLHNEQFF.